Shown below are 27 T cell receptor beta chains from a single sample sequenced in a study of glioma-infiltrating T cells. Using RNA template, CDR3s of TCR alpha and beta were amplified with iRepertoire arm-PCR. From the multiplex PCR reads, TCRdb called clonotypes with MiXCR, one entry per CDR3 protein. The data show around 350,000 distinct CDR3 sequences, 35% to 45% seen once. The sequencing sample was made of glioma tissue, nonneoplastic brain tissue, or PBMCs (not recorded which). The receptors originated from a human donor with low-grade glioma or glioblastoma, undergoing nonglioma brain surgery, or in good health (not recorded which).

The V call is TRBV12-3 or TRBV12-4, the J call TRBJ2-3; D remains ambiguous. V was clipped by 6 bases and J by 9 bases, with 16 bases between them. CDR3 length equals 13 residues. CDR3 in amino acids: CASSSNLVGTQYF. DNA for the CDR3: TGTGCCAGCAGCTCGAACCTAGTGGGGACGCAGTATTTT.

Many counts were recorded for this clonotype. The genes are TRBV19 and TRBJ2-7; D not certain. The CDR3 extends over 15 amino acids. V dropped 3 bases and J dropped 0 bases, with 12 bases sitting between them. Germline V lookup: CDR1 LNHDA, CDR2 SQIVND (reference sequence). CDR3 DNA sequence: TGTGCCAGTAGTATTGCCGGAACATTCTCCTACGAGCAGTACTTC. This encodes CASSIAGTFSYEQYF.

This clonotype was seen repeatedly, ten times or more. The chain joins TRBV4-2 to TRBJ1-2; TRBD1 aligns across 7 bases. CDR1 LGHNA and CDR2 YNFKEQ come from the germline V gene. The CDR3 runs to 14 residues. Trimming at V came to 0 bases and at J to 14 bases, leaving 12 bases not matched to a gene. Here the CDR3 reads CASSQDAAGGRGTF. For the CDR3, the DNA is TGTGCCAGCAGCCAAGACGCGGCAGGGGGTAGGGGAACCTTC.

CDR3 residues: CASSLVLASDEQFF. Here the CDR3 DNA reads TGTGCCAGCAGCTTAGTACTGGCGTCCGATGAGCAGTTCTTC. The chain joins TRBV7-9 to TRBJ2-1; D unresolved. CDR1 SEHNR and CDR2 FQNEAQ come from the germline V gene (reference sequence). Between the trimmed V and J ends, which lost 1 base and 8 bases, there was a span of 12 bases. This CDR3 spans 14 amino acids.

About this clonotype itself: A much larger clone differs from this one at a single base, so this may be a read error. The genes are TRBV6-2 or TRBV6-3 and TRBJ1-2; tentatively, D is TRBD1 (5 bases). Germline V gives CDR1 MNHEY, CDR2 SVGEGT. This CDR3 comprises 13 residues. CDR3 nucleotides: TGTGACAGCAGTTCCAGGGTTTTCTATGGCTACACCTTC. Amino acid sequence: CDSSSRVFYGYTF.

This clonotype was recorded once. This may arise from a read error, as a much more abundant clone is one base away. J is TRBJ2-7 and V is TRBV28; D remains unclear. Germline loops: CDR1 MDHEN, CDR2 SYDVKM. CDR3 size: 12 residues. CDR3 in DNA: TGTGCCGGCAGTTCCATTGAATACAAGCAGTACTTC. It translates to CAGSSIEYKQYF.

The chain recombines TRBV20-1 with TRBJ2-1; D is possibly TRBD2 (5 bases). Per germline, CDR1 DFQATT and CDR2 SNEGSKA (reference sequence). The CDR3 is 17 residues long. The V and J ends lost 3 bases and 3 bases respectively, with 21 bases between them. CDR3 bases: TGCAGTGCTAGGGAGCGGTGGGATCTACAACACTACAATGAGCAGTTCTTC. Protein sequence: CSARERWDLQHYNEQFF.

With regard to this clonotype: Possible read error: a much larger clone is one base away. V gene TRBV6-6 combines with J gene TRBJ1-5; D is ambiguous. Germline-derived CDR1 and CDR2 are MNHNY and SVGAGI (reference sequence). CDR3 length: 14 amino acids. Trimming took 9 bases from V and 5 from J, leaving 17 bases between them. The DNA of the CDR3 is TGTGCCAGGAGTGATGTGTCCTCTTATCAGCCCCAGCATTTT. It yields the protein CARSDVSSYQPQHF.

V usage is TRBV19 and J usage is TRBJ1-5; no firm D call. The CDR3 has 16 residues. CDR1 LNHDA and CDR2 SQIVND come from the germline V gene (reference sequence). V lost 2 bases and J lost 2, with 13 bases in between. The CDR3 DNA is TGTGCCAGTAGTATATTGGTATTAGCGGGCAATCAGCCCCAGCATTTT. Translation: CASSILVLAGNQPQHF.

Points on this clonotype: An end of the junction differs from the germline gene, which may be a read error. This sequence joins TRBV28 and TRBJ1-2; D not resolved. The CDR3 extends over 14 amino acids. Germline CDR1 and CDR2: MDHEN and SYDVKM. CDR3 DNA sequence: TGTGCCAGCCAAGGCCTGGAAGACGGCTATGGCTACATCTTC. Translating gives CASQGLEDGYGYIF.

The CDR3 coding sequence is TGTGCCAGTAGTACAGCGGGGACCACCACAGATACGCAGTATTTT. This codes for CASSTAGTTTDTQYF. The chain is built from TRBV19 and TRBJ2-3; 7 bases fit TRBD2. The CDR3 extends over 15 amino acids. Germline-derived CDR1 and CDR2 are LNHDA and SQIVND (reference sequence). J was trimmed by 2 bases and V by 4 bases; bases with no gene match: 6.

A few counts support this clonotype. The junction does not match germline at one end; this may be a read error. The chain joins TRBV3-1 to TRBJ2-1, with no clear D. CDR1 is LGHDT, CDR2 YNNKEL, per germline (reference sequence). CDR3 length equals 12 residues. The CDR3 DNA reads as TGTGTCAGCAGCTTCCCTTCAAATGAGCAGTTCTTC. Protein product: CVSSFPSNEQFF.

The chain employs TRBV12-3 or TRBV12-4 and TRBJ2-5; 8 positions agree with TRBD1. This CDR3 has 14 residues. V shed 6 bases and J 2 bases; nucleotides not matched to a gene: 5. CDR3 sequence: CASSRRTGQETQYF. DNA of the CDR3: TGTGCCAGCAGCCGCCGGACAGGGCAAGAGACCCAGTACTTC.

V gene TRBV20-1 combines with J gene TRBJ2-7; 12 bases align to TRBD2. Germline loops: CDR1 DFQATT, CDR2 SNEGSKA (reference sequence). The CDR3 extends over 14 amino acids. V was pared by 5 bases and J by 6 bases, with 8 bases of the junction left unmatched. DNA for the CDR3: TGCAGTGCTGGTGGACTAGCGGGAATGGCCGAGCAGTACTTC. It yields the protein CSAGGLAGMAEQYF.

As for this clonotype: One junction end disagrees with the germline gene, perhaps due to a read error. V is TRBV27 and J is TRBJ2-5; 13 bases match TRBD2. Germline CDR1 and CDR2: MNHEY and SMNVEV (reference sequence). The length of the CDR3 is 17 residues. In nucleotides, the CDR3 is TGTGCCAGCAGCACTCCGGCGGGACTAGCGGGAAGAGAGGCCCAGTACTTC. It specifies CASSTPAGLAGREAQYF.

V and J are TRBV20-1 and TRBJ2-1; D remains ambiguous. The CDR3 covers 13 residues. The V end was cut by 6 bases, the J end by 5 bases, with 14 bases between. Germline CDR1 DFQATT, CDR2 SNEGSKA (reference sequence). CDR3 amino acids: CSALDIRNNEQFF. CDR3 DNA: TGCAGTGCCTTGGATATTCGGAACAATGAGCAGTTCTTC.

This clonotype was found many times. The J gene is TRBJ1-1, the V gene TRBV7-2; 7 bases are a match to TRBD1. Germline lookup yields CDR1 SGHTA and CDR2 FQGNSA. CDR3 length: 13 residues. The V and J ends lost 5 bases and 1 base, in that order; junction bases with no gene match: 1. CDR3 DNA: TGTGCCAGCAGCGGACAGGAGAACACTGAAGCTTTCTTT. This translates into CASSGQENTEAFF.

At least ten counts were recorded for this clonotype. The rearrangement joins TRBV4-2 to TRBJ2-5; tentative D call: TRBD1 (5 bases). CDR1 and CDR2 (germline): LGHNA, YNFKEQ. The germline V and J ends were trimmed by 0 bases and 1 base, with 9 bases remaining between them. The CDR3 consists of 15 residues. The CDR3, as DNA: TGTGCCAGCAGCCAAGAGGGGCACCTCCAAGAGACCCAGTACTTC. Translation gives CASSQEGHLQETQYF.

Turning to this clonotype: This may stem from a read error, because a much larger clone lies one nucleotide away. The genes are TRBV4-1 and TRBJ2-1, with 10 positions matching TRBD2. Germline V lookup: CDR1 MGHRA, CDR2 YSYEKL. The CDR3 has 15 residues. The CDR3 DNA follows: TGCGCCAGCGCATCGCTAGCGGGAGTCGACAATGGGCAGTTCTTC. Its protein product is CASASLAGVDNGQFF.

The chain links TRBV20-1 to TRBJ2-1, with TRBD2 as a possible D gene (6 bases). The CDR3 totals 15 residues. Germline CDR1 is DFQATT and CDR2 is SNEGSKA (reference sequence). Deletions cut 6 bases from V and 6 bases from J, with 21 bases between. The CDR3 protein is CSATRNPGTFNEQFF. For the CDR3, the DNA is TGCAGTGCAACCAGAAACCCCGGGACTTTCAATGAGCAGTTCTTC.

The table lists this clonotype with a few counts. V gene TRBV20-1 combines with J gene TRBJ2-3, with D perhaps TRBD1 or TRBD2 (6 bases each). This CDR3 has 14 residues. Trimming removed 7 bases at V and 2 bases at J, with 16 bases between. Germline lookup yields CDR1 DFQATT and CDR2 SNEGSKA (reference sequence). CDR3 DNA: TGCAGTGAAGGGGGGAAACCCTCCACAGATACGCAGTATTTT. Its protein product is CSEGGKPSTDTQYF.

The rearrangement joins TRBV9 to TRBJ1-1; D not certain. The germline V and J ends were trimmed by 4 bases and 0 bases, with 10 bases remaining between them. CDR1 and CDR2 (germline): SGDLS, YYNGEE. The CDR3 has 14 residues. The CDR3 bases are TGTGCCAGCAGCACGGACGGGTTGAACACTGAAGCTTTCTTT. Its translation is CASSTDGLNTEAFF.

The rearrangement uses TRBV7-9 and TRBJ1-1; D possibly corresponds to TRBD1 (5 bases). This CDR3 contains 10 residues. Germline CDR1 SEHNR, CDR2 FQNEAQ (reference sequence). CDR3 amino acids: CTGEHTEAFF. CDR3 in DNA: TGTACGGGGGAACACACTGAAGCTTTCTTT.

J is TRBJ2-6 and V is TRBV10-3; possibly TRBD2 for D (6 bases). Germline V lookup: CDR1 ENHRY, CDR2 SYGVKD. V lost 7 bases and J lost 0, with 16 bases in between. This CDR3 is 17 amino acids long. The CDR3 DNA follows: TGTGCCATCAATACGGGGGAACTTACCTCTGGGGCCAACGTCCTGACTTTC. Protein: CAINTGELTSGANVLTF.

This clonotype was seen a few times. The rearrangement joins TRBV6-1 to TRBJ2-3; D is possibly TRBD1 (5 bases). Germline values: CDR1 MNHNS, CDR2 SASEGT. The germline V and J ends were trimmed by 6 bases and 4 bases, with 20 bases remaining between them. CDR3 length equals 16 residues. The CDR3 nucleotides read TGTGCCAGCAGAACCCTGGACCTTACAGGCCCAGATACGCAGTATTTT. Its translation is CASRTLDLTGPDTQYF.

The sample holds one count of this clonotype. This may be a read error: a much more frequent sequence differs by one nucleotide. The V gene is TRBV27, the J gene TRBJ2-2; D gene unclear. Germline V gene sequence: CDR1 MNHEY, CDR2 SMNVEV (reference sequence). The CDR3 length is 15 residues. DNA for the CDR3: TGTGCCGGCAGTTTATCTGGATATCCCACCGGGGAGCTGTTTTTT. Translated: CAGSLSGYPTGELFF.

With respect to this clonotype: This may be a read error: a much more frequent sequence differs by one nucleotide. This chain joins TRBV27 and TRBJ2-1; tentatively, D is TRBD2 (5 bases). V dropped 0 bases and J dropped 12 bases, with 15 bases sitting between them. This CDR3 spans 14 amino acids. CDR1 is MNHEY, CDR2 SMNVEV, per germline (reference sequence). The chain's CDR3 is CASSLSVAWGVQFF. The CDR3 bases are TGTGCCAGCAGTTTATCAGTAGCGTGGGGTGTGCAGTTCTTC.